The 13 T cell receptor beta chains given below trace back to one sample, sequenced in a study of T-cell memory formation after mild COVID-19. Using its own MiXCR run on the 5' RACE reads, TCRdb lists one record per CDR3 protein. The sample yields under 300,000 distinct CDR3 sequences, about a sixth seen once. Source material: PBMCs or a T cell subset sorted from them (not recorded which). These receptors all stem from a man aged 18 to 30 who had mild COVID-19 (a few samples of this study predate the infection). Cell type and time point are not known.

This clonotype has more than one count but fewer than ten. The CDR3 is CASSPNQWRETQYF. CDR3 nucleotides: TGTGCCAGCAGTCCTAATCAGTGGCGAGAGACCCAGTACTTC. V is TRBV6-2 or TRBV6-3 and J is TRBJ2-5, with no clear D. Germline assignment: CDR1 MNHEY and CDR2 SVGEGT. The germline V and J ends were trimmed by 5 bases and 4 bases, with 14 bases remaining between them. The CDR3 loop spans 14 amino acids.

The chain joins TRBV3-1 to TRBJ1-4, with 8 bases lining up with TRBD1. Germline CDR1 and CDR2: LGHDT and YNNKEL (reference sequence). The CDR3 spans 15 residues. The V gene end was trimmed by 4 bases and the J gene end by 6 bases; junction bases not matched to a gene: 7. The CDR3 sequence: CASSLVRTGYEKLFF. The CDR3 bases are TGTGCCAGCAGCCTCGTGAGGACAGGGTATGAAAAACTGTTTTTT.

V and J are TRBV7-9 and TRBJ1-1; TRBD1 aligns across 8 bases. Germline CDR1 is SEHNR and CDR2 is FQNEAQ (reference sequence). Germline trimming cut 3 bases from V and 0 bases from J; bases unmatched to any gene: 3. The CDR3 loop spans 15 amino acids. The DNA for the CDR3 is TGTGCCAGCAGCTTGCAGGGGGCGATGAACACTGAAGCTTTCTTT. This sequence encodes CASSLQGAMNTEAFF.

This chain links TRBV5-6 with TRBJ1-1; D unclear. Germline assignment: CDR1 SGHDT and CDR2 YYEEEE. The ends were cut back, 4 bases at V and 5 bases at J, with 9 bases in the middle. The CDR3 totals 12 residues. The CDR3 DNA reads TGTGCCAGCAGCAATTACGGAACTGAAGCTTTCTTT. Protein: CASSNYGTEAFF.

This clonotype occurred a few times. The CDR3 protein is CASTSGLRGYTF. In DNA, the CDR3 is TGTGCCAGCACCTCAGGGCTTCGGGGCTACACCTTC. J is TRBJ1-2 and V is TRBV6-5, with a possible D match to TRBD1 (5 bases). CDR1 and CDR2 from the germline V gene are MNHEY and SVGAGI. V lost 7 bases and J lost 8, with 14 bases in between. The CDR3 has 12 residues.

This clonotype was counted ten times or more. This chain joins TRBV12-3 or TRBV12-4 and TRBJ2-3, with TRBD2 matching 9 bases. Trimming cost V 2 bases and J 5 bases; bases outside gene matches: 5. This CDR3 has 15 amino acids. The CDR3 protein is CASSLLASGEDTQYF. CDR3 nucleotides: TGTGCCAGCAGTTTACTGGCTAGCGGGGAAGATACGCAGTATTTT.

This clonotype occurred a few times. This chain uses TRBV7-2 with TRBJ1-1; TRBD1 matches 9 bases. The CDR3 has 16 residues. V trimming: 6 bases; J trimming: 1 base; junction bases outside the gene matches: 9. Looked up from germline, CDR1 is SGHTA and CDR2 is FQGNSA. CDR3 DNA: TGTGCCAGCAGGCGACAGGGGGAGGGTAGGAACACTGAAGCTTTCTTT. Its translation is CASRRQGEGRNTEAFF.

The CDR3 is CASSGNYNQPQHF. The CDR3 nucleotides are TGTGCCAGCAGTGGTAATTACAATCAGCCCCAGCATTTT. This chain joins TRBV12-3 or TRBV12-4 and TRBJ1-5; D uncertain. This CDR3 is built from 13 residues. V shed 5 bases and J shed 3 bases, with 8 bases lying between them.

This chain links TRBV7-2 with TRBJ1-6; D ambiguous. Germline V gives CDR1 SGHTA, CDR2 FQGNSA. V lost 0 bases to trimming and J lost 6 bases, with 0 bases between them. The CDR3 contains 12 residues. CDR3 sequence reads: CASSLANSPLHF. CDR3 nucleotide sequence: TGTGCCAGCAGCTTAGCTAATTCACCCCTCCACTTT.

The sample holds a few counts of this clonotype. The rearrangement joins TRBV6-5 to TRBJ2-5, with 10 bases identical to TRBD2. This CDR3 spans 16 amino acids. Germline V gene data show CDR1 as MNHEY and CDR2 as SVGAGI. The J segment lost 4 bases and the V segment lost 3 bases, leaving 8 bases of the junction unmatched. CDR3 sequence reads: CASSYLAGEVGETQYF. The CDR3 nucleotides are TGTGCCAGCAGTTATCTAGCGGGGGAAGTAGGAGAGACCCAGTACTTC.

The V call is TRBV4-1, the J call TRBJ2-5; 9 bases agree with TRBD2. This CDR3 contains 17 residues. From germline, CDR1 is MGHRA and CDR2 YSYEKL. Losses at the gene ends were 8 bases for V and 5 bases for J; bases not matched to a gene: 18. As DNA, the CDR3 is TGCGCCAGCGGAAGGGGGCCTAGCGGGGTCTGGAGGGAGACCCAGTACTTC. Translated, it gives CASGRGPSGVWRETQYF.

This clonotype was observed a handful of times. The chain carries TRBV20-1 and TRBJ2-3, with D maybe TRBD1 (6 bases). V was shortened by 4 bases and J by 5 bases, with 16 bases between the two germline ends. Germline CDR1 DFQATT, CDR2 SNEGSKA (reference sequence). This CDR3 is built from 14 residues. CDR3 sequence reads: CSAKGTKSGDTQYF. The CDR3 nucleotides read TGCAGTGCTAAGGGGACAAAGTCGGGAGATACGCAGTATTTT.

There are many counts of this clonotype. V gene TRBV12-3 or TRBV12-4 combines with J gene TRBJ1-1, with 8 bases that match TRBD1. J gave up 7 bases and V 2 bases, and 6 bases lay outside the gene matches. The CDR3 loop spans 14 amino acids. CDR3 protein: CASSLPTGTGEAFF. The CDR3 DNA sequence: TGTGCCAGCAGTTTACCGACAGGGACAGGTGAAGCTTTCTTT.